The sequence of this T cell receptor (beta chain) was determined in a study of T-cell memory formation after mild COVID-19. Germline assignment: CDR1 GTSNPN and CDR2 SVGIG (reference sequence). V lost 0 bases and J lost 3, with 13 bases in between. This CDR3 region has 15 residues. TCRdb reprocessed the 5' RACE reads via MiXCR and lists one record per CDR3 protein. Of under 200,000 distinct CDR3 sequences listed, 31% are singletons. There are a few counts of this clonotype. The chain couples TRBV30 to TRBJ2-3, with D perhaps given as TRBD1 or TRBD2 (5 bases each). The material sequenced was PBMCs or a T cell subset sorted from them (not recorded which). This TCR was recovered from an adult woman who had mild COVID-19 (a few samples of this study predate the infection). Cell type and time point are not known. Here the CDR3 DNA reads TGTGCCTGGAGTGTACTAAGTGGGACGACAGATACGCAGTATTTT. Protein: CAWSVLSGTTDTQYF. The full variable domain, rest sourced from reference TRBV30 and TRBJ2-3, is SQTIHQWPATLVQPVGSPLSLECTVEGTSNPNLYWYRQAAGRGLQLLFYSVGIGQISSEVPQNLSASRPQDRQFILSSKKLLLSDSGFYLCAWSVLSGTTDTQYFGPGTRLTVL.